This TCR beta chain stems from a study of blood T cell repertoires in COVID-19. About the study: Some COVID-19 samples were acute and others convalescent; all came from the United States, Italy and Spain. PBMCs, B-cell-depleted T cells, or T cells provided the cDNA or gDNA that made up the material.

Per the original methods: Amplified reference gene primers provided the basis for estimating nucleated cell counts. Clones were read by immunoSEQ multiplex PCR, and TCRdb kept only the in-frame ones, dropping some. For V, J and clone size, that table is used; D and trimming come from the DNA. The sample comprises 250,000 to 350,000 clones, around 90% of which are singletons, and approximately 7.5% rests with the top ten. CDR3 length: 15 amino acids. CDR1 is MDHEN, CDR2 SYDVKM, per germline. V lost 3 bases and J lost 4, with 15 bases in between. The Seattle site enrolled patients during active infection and followed them longitudinally.

The gene calls are TRBV28 and TRBJ1-2; D might be TRBD1 (6 bases). Sequenced material: peripheral blood. This receptor was obtained from a woman in her 30s with COVID-19, enrolled during active disease. As DNA, the CDR3 is TGTGCCAGCAGTTTGCCACCGGGACACCTCTATGGCTACACCTTC. Translating it yields CASSLPPGHLYGYTF.